This T cell receptor (beta chain) is drawn from a study of shared clonotypes between healthy human individuals. Points from the study as a whole: Represented diversity (both genetic and exposure-history) was limited by the small number of donors. When naive CD4 clonotypes were compared across a handful of donors, 5% to 5.5% were shared. Generally, estimated richness proved larger in naive subsets than it did in memory subsets.

Germline CDR1 and CDR2: GTSNPN and SVGIG (reference sequence). Trimming took off 0 bases at V and 3 bases at J, with 11 bases between the two ends. The length of the CDR3 is 14 residues. This table comes from immunoSEQ multiplex PCR, and its TCRdb copy is limited to in-frame clones, with some not included. Among a few hundred thousand clones listed, just over 95% were seen once. To note about this clone: Antigen specificity is unknown.

This sequence originates from a man in his thirties or forties in good health. Input material: memory CD8+ T cells sorted from blood. Subset denoted: CD45RO+ cells pooled with CCR7-negative TemRA cells. This chain uses TRBV30 with TRBJ1-2, with a possible D match to TRBD1 (5 bases). The CDR3 loop is CAWSVFWGDYGYTF. Written as DNA, the CDR3 is TGTGCCTGGAGTGTGTTCTGGGGGGACTATGGCTACACCTTC. Combining the CDR3 with reference TRBV30 and TRBJ1-2 gives the whole variable domain SQTIHQWPATLVQPVGSPLSLECTVEGTSNPNLYWYRQAAGRGLQLLFYSVGIGQISSEVPQNLSASRPQDRQFILSSKKLLLSDSGFYLCAWSVFWGDYGYTFGSGTRLTVV.